This T cell receptor beta chain was sequenced during a study of T cell repertoires in cytomegalovirus infection. Looking at the study overall: An indication of both CMV infection and matching HLA type came from public TCR beta signatures.

As to this clonotype: Its antigen is still unknown.

J gave up 5 bases and V 5 bases, and 10 bases lay outside the gene matches. The CDR3 consists of 16 residues. Germline CDR1 reads SGHVS; CDR2 reads FQNEAQ. Findings and limits, study-wide: In two of eight donors, the top clonotype was HLA-C-restricted CMV-specific. Carriage of CMV together with the relevant HLA was identifiable through cumulative public TCR beta family frequency.

TCRdb analysed the reads with MiXCR anew, one entry per CDR3 protein. The repertoire holds approximately 700,000 distinct CDR3 sequences, with 35% to 45% as singletons. V usage is TRBV7-8 and J usage is TRBJ2-7; TRBD2 matches at 12 bases. The sequenced sample consisted of PBMCs. This TCR was sampled from a human donor in good health (CMV status not recorded). Some clones in this sample may be carry-over from other donors' samples. DNA for the CDR3: TGTGCCAGCAGCCAGCGTGGACTAGCGGGAACAAACGAGCAGTACTTC. This codes for CASSQRGLAGTNEQYF.